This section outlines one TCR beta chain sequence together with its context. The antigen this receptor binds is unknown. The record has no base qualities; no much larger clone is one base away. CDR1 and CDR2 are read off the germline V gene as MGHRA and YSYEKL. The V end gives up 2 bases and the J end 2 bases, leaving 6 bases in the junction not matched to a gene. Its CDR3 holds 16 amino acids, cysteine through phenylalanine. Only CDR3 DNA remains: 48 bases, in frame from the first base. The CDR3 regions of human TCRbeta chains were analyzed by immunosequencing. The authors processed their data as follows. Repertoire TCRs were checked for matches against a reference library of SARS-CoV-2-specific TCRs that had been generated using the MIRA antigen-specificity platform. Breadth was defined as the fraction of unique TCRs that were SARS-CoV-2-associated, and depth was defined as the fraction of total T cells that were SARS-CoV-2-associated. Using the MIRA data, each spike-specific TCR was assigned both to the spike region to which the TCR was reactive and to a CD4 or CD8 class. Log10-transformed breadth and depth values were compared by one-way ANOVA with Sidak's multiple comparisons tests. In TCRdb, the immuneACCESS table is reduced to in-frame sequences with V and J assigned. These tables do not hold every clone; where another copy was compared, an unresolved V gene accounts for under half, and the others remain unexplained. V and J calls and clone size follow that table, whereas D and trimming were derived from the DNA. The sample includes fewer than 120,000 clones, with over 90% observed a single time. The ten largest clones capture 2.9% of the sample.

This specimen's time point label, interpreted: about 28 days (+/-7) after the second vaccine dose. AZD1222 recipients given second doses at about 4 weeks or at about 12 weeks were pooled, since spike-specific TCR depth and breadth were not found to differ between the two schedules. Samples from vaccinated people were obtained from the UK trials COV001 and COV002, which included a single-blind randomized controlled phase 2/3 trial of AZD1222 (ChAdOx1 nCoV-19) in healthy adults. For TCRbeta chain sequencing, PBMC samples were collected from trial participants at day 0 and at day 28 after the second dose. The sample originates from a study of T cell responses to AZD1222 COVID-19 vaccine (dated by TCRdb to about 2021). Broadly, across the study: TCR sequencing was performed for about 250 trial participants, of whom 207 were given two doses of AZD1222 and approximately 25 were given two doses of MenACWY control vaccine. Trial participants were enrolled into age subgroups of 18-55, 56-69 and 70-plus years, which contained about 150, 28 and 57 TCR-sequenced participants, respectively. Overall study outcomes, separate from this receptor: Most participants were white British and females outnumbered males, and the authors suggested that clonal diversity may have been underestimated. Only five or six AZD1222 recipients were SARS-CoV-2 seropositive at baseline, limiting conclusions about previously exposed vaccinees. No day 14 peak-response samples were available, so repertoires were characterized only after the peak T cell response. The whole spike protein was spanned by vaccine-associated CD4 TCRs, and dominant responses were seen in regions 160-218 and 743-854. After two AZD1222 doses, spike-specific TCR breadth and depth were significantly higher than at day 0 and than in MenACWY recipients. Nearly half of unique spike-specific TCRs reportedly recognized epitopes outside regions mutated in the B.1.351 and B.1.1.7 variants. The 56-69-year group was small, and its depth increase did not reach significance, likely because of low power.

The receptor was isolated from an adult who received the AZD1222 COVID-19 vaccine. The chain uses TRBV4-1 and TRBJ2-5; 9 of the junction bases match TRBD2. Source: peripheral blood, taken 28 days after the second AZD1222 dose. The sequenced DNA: TGCGCCAGCAGCCAATCTAGCGGGGTAACTCAAGAGACCCAGTACTTC. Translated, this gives CASSQSSGVTQETQYF.